A selection of T cell receptor beta chains follows, all from one sample in a study of cytomegalovirus exposure and HLA in healthy donors. The repertoire was sequenced with immunoSEQ multiplex PCR; TCRdb's copy has only in-frame clones and lacks some. The table records fewer than 250,000 clones, approximately 80% of them present only once. Sequencing used PBMCs. The receptor set was obtained from a man between 40 and 49 years old in good health and CMV-seronegative. Both conserved end residues are part of each CDR3. Fields, in order: J gene, D gene, clone size, V gene, CDR3 DNA, CDR3 protein. The D gene is left open where the match is weak. The listing skips clone size in some rows; elsewhere it reads once, few, many or a size class.

TRBJ2-1 | TRBD1 | . | TRBV5-1 | TGCGCCAGCAGCTTGGAGAGGGGGCAGTGGGATGAGCAGTTCTTC | CASSLERGQWDEQFF
TRBJ2-1 | . | . | TRBV27 | TGTGCCAGCAGTATCACAGGGTACCTAGACAATGAGCAGTTCTTC | CASSITGYLDNEQFF
TRBJ2-7 | TRBD2 | once | TRBV10-2 | TGCGCCAGCACCCAATGGGGACTAGGCTACGAGCAGTACTTC | CASTQWGLGYEQYF
TRBJ2-3 | . | . | TRBV18 | TGTGCCAGCTCACCTTACACAGATACGCAGTATTTT | CASSPYTDTQYF
TRBJ2-1 | . | . | TRBV5-4 | TGTGCCAGCAGCCCTGGGGAGTTGCGTTGGGAGCAGTTCTTC | CASSPGELRWEQFF
TRBJ2-1 | TRBD2 | . | TRBV27 | TGTGCCAGCAGTATAAGACTAGCGGGGTACAATGAGCAGTTCTTC | CASSIRLAGYNEQFF
TRBJ2-5 | . | . | TRBV6-1 | TGTGCCAGCAGTGAGGATGGGAGTCGATTGGGGACCCAGTACTTC | CASSEDGSRLGTQYF
TRBJ1-2 | TRBD1 | few | TRBV27 | TGTGCCAGCAGTTGGACAGGGCCTAACTATGGCTACACCTTC | CASSWTGPNYGYTF
TRBJ1-1 | . | . | TRBV25-1 | TGTGCCAGCGTGAGGGCCGGGGGGAACACTGAAGCTTTCTTT | CASVRAGGNTEAFF
TRBJ2-2 | . | . | TRBV4-1 | TGCGCCAGCAGCCAAGAAGTCGTAGGACGGGGCGGGGAGCTGTTTTTT | CASSQEVVGRGGELFF
TRBJ1-6 | TRBD1 | . | TRBV7-3 | TGTGCCAGCAGCTTAGGGGACAGGCGTAATTCACCCCTCCACTTT | CASSLGDRRNSPLHF
TRBJ2-7 | TRBD2 | . | TRBV6-1 | TGTGCCAGCAAACTGGGGACTAGCATCGCTGAGCAGTACTTC | CASKLGTSIAEQYF
TRBJ1-1 | . | . | TRBV11-1 | TGTGCCAGCAGCTTCGGGACACCCATGAACACTGAAGCTTTCTTT | CASSFGTPMNTEAFF
TRBJ2-3 | . | . | TRBV19 | TGTGCCAGTAGTATCTCGGGTTTTGGAGATACGCAGTATTTT | CASSISGFGDTQYF
TRBJ1-2 | . | . | TRBV9 | TGTGCCAGCAGCGTCGCAGGGCAGGGTGGATATGGCTACACCTTC | CASSVAGQGGYGYTF